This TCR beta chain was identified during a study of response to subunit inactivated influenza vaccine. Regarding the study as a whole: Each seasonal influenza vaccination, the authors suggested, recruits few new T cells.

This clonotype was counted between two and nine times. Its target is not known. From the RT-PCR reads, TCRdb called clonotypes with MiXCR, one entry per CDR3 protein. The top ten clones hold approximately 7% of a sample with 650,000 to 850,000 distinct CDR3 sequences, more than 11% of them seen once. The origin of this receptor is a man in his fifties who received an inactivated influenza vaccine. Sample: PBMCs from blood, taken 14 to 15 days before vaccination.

The CDR3 DNA reads as TGCGCCAGCAGCCAAGATGGTGCCCTAGGGGGGCTACGGGAGCAGTACTTC. Translating gives CASSQDGALGGLREQYF. The J gene is TRBJ2-7, the V gene TRBV4-1, with D perhaps given as TRBD1 or TRBD2 (6 bases each). Germline CDR1 is MGHRA and CDR2 is YSYEKL. CDR3 length: 17 amino acids. Trimming shortened V by 0 bases and J by 7 bases, and 22 bases separated the two germline ends.